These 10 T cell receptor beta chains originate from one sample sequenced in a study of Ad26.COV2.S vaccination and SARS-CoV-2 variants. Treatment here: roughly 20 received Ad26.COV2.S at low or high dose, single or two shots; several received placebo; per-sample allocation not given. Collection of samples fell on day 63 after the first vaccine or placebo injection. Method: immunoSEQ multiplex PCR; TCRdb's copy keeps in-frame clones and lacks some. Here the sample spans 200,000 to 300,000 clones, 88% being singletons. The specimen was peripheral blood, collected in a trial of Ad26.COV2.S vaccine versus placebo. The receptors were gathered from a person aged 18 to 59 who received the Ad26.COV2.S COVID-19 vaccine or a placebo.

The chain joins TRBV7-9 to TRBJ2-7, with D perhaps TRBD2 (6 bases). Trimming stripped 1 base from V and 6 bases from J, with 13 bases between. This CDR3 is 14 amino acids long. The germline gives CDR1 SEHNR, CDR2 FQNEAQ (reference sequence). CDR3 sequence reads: CASSLGGTAGEQYF. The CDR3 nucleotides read TGTGCCAGCAGCTTAGGCGGGACCGCTGGCGAGCAGTACTTC. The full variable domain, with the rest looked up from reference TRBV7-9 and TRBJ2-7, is DTGVSQNPRHKITKRGQNVTFRCDPISEHNRLYWYRQTLGQGPEFLTYFQNEAQLEKSRLLSDRFSAERPKGSFSTLEIQRTEQGDSAMYLCASSLGGTAGEQYFGPGTRLTVT.

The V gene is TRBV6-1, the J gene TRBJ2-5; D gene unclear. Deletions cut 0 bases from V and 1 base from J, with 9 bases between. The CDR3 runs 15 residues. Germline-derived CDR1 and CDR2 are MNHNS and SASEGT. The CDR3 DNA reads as TGTGCCAGCAGTGAAGCTACCCTGGTCCAAGAGACCCAGTACTTC. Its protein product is CASSEATLVQETQYF.

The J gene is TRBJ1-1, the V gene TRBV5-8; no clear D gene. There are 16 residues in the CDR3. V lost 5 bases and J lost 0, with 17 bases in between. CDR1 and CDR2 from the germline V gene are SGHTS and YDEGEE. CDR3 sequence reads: CASSGGQRFMNTEAFF. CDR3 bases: TGTGCCAGCAGTGGAGGGCAGCGATTCATGAACACTGAAGCTTTCTTT.

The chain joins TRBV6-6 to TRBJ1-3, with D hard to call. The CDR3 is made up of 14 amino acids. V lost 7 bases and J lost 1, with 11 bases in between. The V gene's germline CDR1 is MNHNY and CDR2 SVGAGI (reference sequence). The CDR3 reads CASKGSSSGNTIYF. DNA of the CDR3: TGTGCCAGCAAGGGTTCGTCGTCTGGAAACACCATATATTTT.

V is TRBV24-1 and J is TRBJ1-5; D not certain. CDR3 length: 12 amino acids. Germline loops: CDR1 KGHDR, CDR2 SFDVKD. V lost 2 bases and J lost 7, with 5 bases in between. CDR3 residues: CATSDSHQPQHF. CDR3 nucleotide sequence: TGTGCCACCAGTGATTCCCACCAGCCCCAGCATTTT.

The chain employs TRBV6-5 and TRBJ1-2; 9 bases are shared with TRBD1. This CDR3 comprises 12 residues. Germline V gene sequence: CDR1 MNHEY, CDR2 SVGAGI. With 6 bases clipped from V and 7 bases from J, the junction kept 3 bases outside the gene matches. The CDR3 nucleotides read TGTGCCAGCAGACAGGGGGCCCTTGGCTACACCTTC. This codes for CASRQGALGYTF.

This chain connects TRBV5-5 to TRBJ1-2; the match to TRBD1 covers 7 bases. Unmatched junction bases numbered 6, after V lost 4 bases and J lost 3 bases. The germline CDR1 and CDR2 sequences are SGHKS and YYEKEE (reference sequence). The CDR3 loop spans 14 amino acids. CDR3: CASSRLDRDYGYTF. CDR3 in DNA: TGTGCCAGCAGCCGTTTAGACAGGGACTATGGCTACACCTTC.

The CDR3 sequence is CASKTGPPWGEQYF. The CDR3 bases are TGTGCCAGCAAGACGGGCCCTCCGTGGGGGGAGCAGTACTTC. The rearrangement links TRBV6-5 to TRBJ2-7; D tentatively fits TRBD1 or TRBD2 (5 bases each). Germline loops: CDR1 MNHEY, CDR2 SVGAGI. CDR3 length equals 14 residues. The V end lost 7 bases, the J end lost 7 bases, and 20 bases lay between the germline ends.

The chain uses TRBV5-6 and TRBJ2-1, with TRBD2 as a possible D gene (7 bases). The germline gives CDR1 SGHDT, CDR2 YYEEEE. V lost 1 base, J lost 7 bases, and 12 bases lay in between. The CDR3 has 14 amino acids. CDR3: CASSLRGAGNEQFF. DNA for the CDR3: TGTGCCAGCAGCTTGCGGGGGGCTGGGAATGAGCAGTTCTTC. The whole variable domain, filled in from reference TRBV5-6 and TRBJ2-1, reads DAGVTQSPTHLIKTRGQQVTLRCSPKSGHDTVSWYQQALGQGPQFIFQYYEEEERQRGNFPDRFSGHQFPNYSSELNVNALLLGDSALYLCASSLRGAGNEQFFGPGTRLTVL.

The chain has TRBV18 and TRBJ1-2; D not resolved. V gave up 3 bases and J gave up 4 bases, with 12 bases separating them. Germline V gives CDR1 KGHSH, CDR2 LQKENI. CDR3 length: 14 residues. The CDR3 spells CASSPPQDGYGYTF. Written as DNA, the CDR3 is TGTGCCAGCTCACCCCCCCAGGATGGCTATGGCTACACCTTC.